Below are 27 T cell receptor beta chains sequenced from a single sample in a study of T cells after posttransplantation cyclophosphamide. Treatment was busulfan-fludarabine conditioning, a marrow graft, and cyclophosphamide on days +3 and +4. Using immunoSEQ multiplex PCR, the repertoire was profiled, and TCRdb retains in-frame clones only, with some absent. The table lists about 7,900 clones, 85% to 90% of them singletons, with more than 20% in the top ten. Specimen: PBMCs, collected after allogeneic stem cell transplant with posttransplant cyclophosphamide. These receptors were collected from a female patient aged 40-50 years who received an allogeneic stem cell transplant from an unrelated donor, was CMV-positive, and had no GVHD. Some T cells may be graft donor cells.

CDR3 amino acids: CASSPWDFQETQYF. The CDR3 coding sequence is TGTGCCAGCAGCCCCTGGGACTTCCAAGAGACCCAGTACTTC. The rearrangement links TRBV11-2 to TRBJ2-5; tentatively, D is TRBD2 (6 bases). The CDR3 has 14 residues. CDR1 and CDR2 (germline): SGHAT, FQNNGV. V lost 5 bases to trimming and J lost 1 base, with 11 bases between them.

This chain connects TRBV19 to TRBJ2-1, with 10 bases fitting TRBD2. CDR3 length: 13 residues. Germline loops: CDR1 LNHDA, CDR2 SQIVND (reference sequence). Trimming took 4 bases from V and 8 from J; bases not matched to a gene: 2. The CDR3 bases are TGTGCCAGTAGTACTAGCGGGGGTTATGAGCAGTTCTTC. Protein product: CASSTSGGYEQFF.

The chain has TRBV5-1 and TRBJ2-7; 11 nucleotides align to TRBD1. There are 16 residues in the CDR3. Germline CDR1 is SGHRS and CDR2 is YFSETQ. V was pared by 4 bases and J by 5 bases, with 11 bases of the junction left unmatched. DNA of the CDR3: TGCGCCAGCAGCCTGGATTGGGACAGGGGGTTCAACGAGCAGTACTTC. Protein product: CASSLDWDRGFNEQYF.

V and J are TRBV5-4 and TRBJ2-5; D perhaps matches TRBD2 (6 bases). V was clipped by 0 bases and J by 0 bases, with 15 bases between them. The CDR3 sequence is 17 residues long. Germline V gives CDR1 SGHNT, CDR2 YYREEE (reference sequence). The CDR3 DNA follows: TGTGCCAGCAGCTTGGGCGGGGCTCTCCCGTACCAAGAGACCCAGTACTTC. This gives the protein CASSLGGALPYQETQYF.

The chain has TRBV11-2 and TRBJ2-5, with 13 bases identical to TRBD2. The CDR3 is 17 amino acids. Losses at the gene ends were 0 bases for V and 5 bases for J; bases not matched to a gene: 6. CDR1 is SGHAT, CDR2 FQNNGV, per germline. The CDR3 loop reads CASSLDGLAGVRETQYF. Written as DNA, the CDR3 is TGTGCCAGCAGCTTAGATGGACTAGCGGGGGTCAGGGAGACCCAGTACTTC.

This chain connects TRBV7-3 to TRBJ2-4; 8 positions match TRBD1. The CDR3 covers 14 residues. V gave up 4 bases and J gave up 5 bases; unmatched junction bases: 4. Germline V gives CDR1 SGHTA, CDR2 FQGTGA. CDR3 in DNA: TGTGCCAGCAGCTACCCGGGACAGGAAAACATTCAGTACTTC. Translated: CASSYPGQENIQYF.

This clone was found a few times. The chain combines TRBV14 with TRBJ1-2, with 12 nucleotides matching TRBD1. Germline CDR1 SGHDN, CDR2 FVKESK. The CDR3 length is 14 residues. Unmatched junction bases numbered 2, after V lost 4 bases and J lost 5 bases. This CDR3 is CASSRDRGLYGYTF. The CDR3 DNA is TGTGCCAGCAGCCGGGACAGGGGGCTTTATGGCTACACCTTC.

This chain links TRBV28 with TRBJ2-7, with 8 nucleotides matching TRBD1. This CDR3 is built from 12 residues. Looked up from germline, CDR1 is MDHEN and CDR2 is SYDVKM. With 6 bases clipped from V and 4 bases from J, the junction kept 2 bases outside the gene matches. CDR3 sequence: CASRRQGYEQYF. The CDR3 DNA sequence: TGTGCCAGCAGACGACAGGGGTACGAGCAGTACTTC.

The rearrangement uses TRBV10-3 and TRBJ2-1; 11 nucleotides line up with TRBD2. Per germline, CDR1 ENHRY and CDR2 SYGVKD. The CDR3 runs to 15 residues. V dropped 2 bases and J dropped 4; count of bases not matched to a gene: 1. CDR3 loop: CAISETSGGYNEQFF. In nucleotides, the CDR3 is TGTGCCATCAGTGAGACTAGCGGGGGATACAATGAGCAGTTCTTC.

The chain joins TRBV7-2 to TRBJ2-2, with D possibly matching TRBD1 (5 bases). V lost 5 bases to trimming and J lost 2 bases, with 9 bases between them. This CDR3 contains 14 residues. Germline CDR1 and CDR2: SGHTA and FQGNSA. The CDR3 bases are TGTGCCAGCAGCCGAGACAGTAACACCGGGGAGCTGTTTTTT. Translation: CASSRDSNTGELFF.

The V gene is TRBV29-1, the J gene TRBJ2-1; D is ambiguous. CDR1 and CDR2 from the germline V gene are SQVTM and ANQGSEA. V was pared by 3 bases and J by 1 base, with 7 bases between. CDR3 length equals 13 residues. DNA of the CDR3: TGCAGCGTTGAGACTCGATCCTACAATGAGCAGTTCTTC. Translated, it gives CSVETRSYNEQFF.

This clone appeared a few times. This CDR3 is CASSPNTGELFF. The DNA for the CDR3 is TGTGCCAGCAGCCCAAACACCGGGGAGCTGTTTTTT. This chain joins TRBV9 and TRBJ2-2; no clear D gene. V lost 4 bases to trimming and J lost 2 bases, with 3 bases between them. CDR3 length equals 12 residues. Germline CDR1 is SGDLS and CDR2 is YYNGEE. Combining the CDR3 with reference TRBV9 and TRBJ2-2 gives the whole variable domain DSGVTQTPKHLITATGQRVTLRCSPRSGDLSVYWYQQSLDQGLQFLIQYYNGEERAKGNILERFSAQQFPDLHSELNLSSLELGDSALYFCASSPNTGELFFGEGSRLTVL.

This clone was counted a few times. The chain employs TRBV28 and TRBJ1-1; D is unresolved. Trimming shortened V by 7 bases and J by 5 bases, and 11 bases separated the two germline ends. The germline gives CDR1 MDHEN, CDR2 SYDVKM. The length of the CDR3 is 12 residues. This CDR3 is CASTSSRTEAFF. CDR3 in DNA: TGTGCCAGCACCTCAAGTAGAACTGAAGCTTTCTTT.

The chain joins TRBV7-2 to TRBJ2-2; possible D gene TRBD1, 5 bases. CDR1 SGHTA and CDR2 FQGNSA come from the germline V gene. CDR3 size: 15 residues. Deletions cut 5 bases from V and 0 bases from J, with 10 bases between. The CDR3 DNA reads as TGTGCCAGCAGCCGACAGTTCGCGAACACCGGGGAGCTGTTTTTT. This codes for CASSRQFANTGELFF.

The chain is built from TRBV2 and TRBJ1-5; D is undetermined. V dropped 5 bases and J dropped 4 bases, with 6 bases sitting between them. Germline CDR1 is SNHLY and CDR2 is FYNNEI. The CDR3 length is 12 residues. CDR3 in amino acids: CASSQYNQPQHF. The CDR3 nucleotides read TGTGCCAGCAGTCAGTATAATCAGCCCCAGCATTTT.

The chain couples TRBV18 to TRBJ2-2, with 10 positions matching TRBD1. The CDR3 is made up of 16 amino acids. V trimming: 6 bases; J trimming: 3 bases; junction bases outside the gene matches: 7. In germline, CDR1 is KGHSH, CDR2 LQKENI. The CDR3 DNA is TGTGCCAGCTCTGGGACCGGGACAGGGGACACCGGGGAGCTGTTTTTT. Its translation is CASSGTGTGDTGELFF.

The chain joins TRBV7-2 to TRBJ1-4; TRBD1 agrees at 9 bases. The CDR3 extends over 14 amino acids. The V and J ends lost 4 bases and 5 bases, in that order; junction bases with no gene match: 2. Germline V gives CDR1 SGHTA, CDR2 FQGNSA. In DNA, the CDR3 is TGTGCCAGCAGCTCCGGGACAGGGAATGAAAAACTGTTTTTT. Protein: CASSSGTGNEKLFF.

The chain combines TRBV13 with TRBJ1-4, with D possibly TRBD1 on 6 matching bases. The CDR3 runs to 15 residues. V was clipped by 2 bases and J by 4 bases, with 11 bases between them. Germline values: CDR1 PRHDT, CDR2 FYEKMQ (reference sequence). The CDR3 here is CASSLNGQLNEKLFF. The CDR3 region has the DNA TGTGCCAGCAGCTTAAATGGACAGCTTAATGAAAAACTGTTTTTT.

The V gene is TRBV7-8, the J gene TRBJ2-1; TRBD2 matches at 7 bases. Germline V gene sequence: CDR1 SGHVS, CDR2 FQNEAQ. J gave up 0 bases and V 5 bases, and 4 bases lay outside the gene matches. The CDR3 consists of 15 residues. The CDR3: CASSILASSYNEQFF. CDR3 bases: TGTGCCAGCAGCATACTAGCGAGCTCCTACAATGAGCAGTTCTTC. Full variable domain (rest looked up from reference TRBV7-8 and TRBJ2-1): GAGVSQSPRYKVAKRGQDVALRCDPISGHVSLFWYQQALGQGPEFLTYFQNEAQLDKSGLPSDRFFAERPEGSVSTLKIQRTQQEDSAVYLCASSILASSYNEQFFGPGTRLTVL.

The chain links TRBV7-2 to TRBJ2-3; possible D gene TRBD1, 6 bases. The germline V gene encodes CDR1 SGHTA and CDR2 FQGNSA. V was cut by 3 bases and J by 4 bases, with 14 bases left in between. The CDR3 extends over 15 amino acids. In nucleotides, the CDR3 is TGTGCCAGCAGCTTTTCGTGGACAGCCTCAGATACGCAGTATTTT. It encodes CASSFSWTASDTQYF.

The chain has TRBV7-2 and TRBJ2-7; 7 bases are a match to TRBD1. The germline CDR1 and CDR2 sequences are SGHTA and FQGNSA. This CDR3 comprises 14 residues. J was trimmed by 4 bases and V by 4 bases; bases with no gene match: 7. Here the CDR3 reads CASSSTGIRYEQYF. In DNA, the CDR3 is TGTGCCAGCAGCTCGACAGGGATTAGATACGAGCAGTACTTC.

This clone came up once. The chain carries TRBV4-3 and TRBJ2-7; 9 nucleotides align to TRBD1. V lost 0 bases, J lost 2 bases, and 2 bases stayed unmatched. CDR1 is LGHNA, CDR2 YSLEER, per germline. CDR3 length: 15 amino acids. CDR3 DNA: TGCGCCAGCAGCCAAGATAGGACAGGGGCCTACGAGCAGTACTTC. This encodes CASSQDRTGAYEQYF.

There are a few counts of this clone. The chain carries TRBV19 and TRBJ1-4; possibly TRBD1 for D (5 bases). This CDR3 comprises 13 residues. CDR1 and CDR2 (germline): LNHDA, SQIVND (reference sequence). In nucleotides, the CDR3 is TGTGTCATTACGGGGGAGGGGAATGAAAAACTGTTTTTT. It is translated as CVITGEGNEKLFF.

In this sample, this clone turned up once. The rearrangement links TRBV9 to TRBJ1-1; D ambiguous. The length of the CDR3 is 14 residues. The germline CDR1 and CDR2 sequences are SGDLS and YYNGEE. The ends were cut back, 2 bases at V and 0 bases at J, with 8 bases in the middle. CDR3 bases: TGTGCCAGCAGCGTTGGACTTTTGAACACTGAAGCTTTCTTT. Protein: CASSVGLLNTEAFF.

The chain carries TRBV21-1 and TRBJ2-1; TRBD1 is the table's D call, not checked against the DNA. TRBV21-1 is a pseudogene segment. CDR3 size: 16 residues. CDR3 sequence (DNA): TGTGCCAGCAGCGAGAGAACCAGGTTCCACTACAATGAGCAGTTCTTC. This codes for CASSERTRFHYNEQFF.

This chain joins TRBV4-1 and TRBJ1-4, with a tentative D call TRBD1 (5 bases). From germline, CDR1 is MGHRA and CDR2 YSYEKL. Deletions cut 0 bases from V and 1 base from J, with 6 bases between. The CDR3 runs 15 residues. The DNA of the CDR3 is TGCGCCAGCAGCCAAGACGGGGGAACTAATGAAAAACTGTTTTTT. Encoded protein: CASSQDGGTNEKLFF.

This clone was picked up a small number of times. The V call is TRBV2, the J call TRBJ1-1; D uncertain. The V gene's germline CDR1 is SNHLY and CDR2 FYNNEI. V was clipped by 4 bases and J by 11 bases, with 11 bases between them. There are 11 residues in the CDR3. Written as DNA, the CDR3 is TGTGCCAGCAGTGCTGGTCGGAGGGCTTTCTTT. This codes for CASSAGRRAFF. Supplemented by reference TRBV2 and TRBJ1-1, the full variable domain reads EPEVTQTPSHQVTQMGQEVILRCVPISNHLYFYWYRQILGQKVEFLVSFYNNEISEKSEIFDDQFSVERPDGSNFTLKIRSTKLEDSAMYFCASSAGRRAFFGQGTRLTVV.